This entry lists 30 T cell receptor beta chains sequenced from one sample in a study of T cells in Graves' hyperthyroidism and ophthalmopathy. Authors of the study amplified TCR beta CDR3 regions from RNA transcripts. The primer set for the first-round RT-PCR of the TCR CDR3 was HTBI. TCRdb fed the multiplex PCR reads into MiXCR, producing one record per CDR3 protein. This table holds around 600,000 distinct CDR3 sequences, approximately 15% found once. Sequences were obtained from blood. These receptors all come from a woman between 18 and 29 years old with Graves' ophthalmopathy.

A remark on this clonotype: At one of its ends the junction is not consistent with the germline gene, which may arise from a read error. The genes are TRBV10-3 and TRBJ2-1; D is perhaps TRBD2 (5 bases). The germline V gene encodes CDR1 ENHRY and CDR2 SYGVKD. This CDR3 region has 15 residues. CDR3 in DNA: TGTGCCATCAGTGAGCTGGATGGAGTAGCGAGAGGTTATGTCTTC. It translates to CAISELDGVARGYVF.

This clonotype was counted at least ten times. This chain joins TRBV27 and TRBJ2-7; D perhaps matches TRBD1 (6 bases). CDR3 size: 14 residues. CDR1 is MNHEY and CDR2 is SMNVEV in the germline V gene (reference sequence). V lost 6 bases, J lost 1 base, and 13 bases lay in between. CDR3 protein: CASRTQGLSYEQYF. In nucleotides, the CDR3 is TGTGCCAGCAGAACGCAGGGGCTATCCTACGAGCAGTACTTC.

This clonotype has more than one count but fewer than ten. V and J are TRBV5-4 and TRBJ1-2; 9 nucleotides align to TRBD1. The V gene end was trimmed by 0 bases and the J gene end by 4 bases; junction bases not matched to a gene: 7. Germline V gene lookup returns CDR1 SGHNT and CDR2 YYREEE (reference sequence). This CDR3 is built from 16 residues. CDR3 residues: CASSLGGGQGVYGYTF. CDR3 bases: TGTGCCAGCAGCTTGGGAGGGGGACAGGGAGTCTATGGCTACACCTTC. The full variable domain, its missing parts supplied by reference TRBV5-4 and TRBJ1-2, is ETGVTQSPTHLIKTRGQQVTLRCSSQSGHNTVSWYQQALGQGPQFIFQYYREEENGRGNFPPRFSGLQFPNYSSELNVNALELDDSALYLCASSLGGGQGVYGYTFGSGTRLTVV.

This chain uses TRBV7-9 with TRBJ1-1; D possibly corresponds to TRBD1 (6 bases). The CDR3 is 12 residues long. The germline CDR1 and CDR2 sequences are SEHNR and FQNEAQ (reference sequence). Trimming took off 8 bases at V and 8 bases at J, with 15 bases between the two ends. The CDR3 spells CASGTTGKEAFF. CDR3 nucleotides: TGTGCCAGCGGAACAACAGGGAAGGAAGCTTTCTTT. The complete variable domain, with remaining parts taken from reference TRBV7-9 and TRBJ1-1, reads DTGVSQNPRHKITKRGQNVTFRCDPISEHNRLYWYRQTLGQGPEFLTYFQNEAQLEKSRLLSDRFSAERPKGSFSTLEIQRTEQGDSAMYLCASGTTGKEAFFGQGTRLTVV.

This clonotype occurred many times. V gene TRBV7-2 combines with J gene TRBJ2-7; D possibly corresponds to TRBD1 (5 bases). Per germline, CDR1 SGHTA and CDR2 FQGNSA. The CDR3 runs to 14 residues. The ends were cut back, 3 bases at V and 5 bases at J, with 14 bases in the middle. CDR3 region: CASSFNRFLDEQYF. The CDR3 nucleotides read TGTGCCAGCAGCTTCAACAGGTTTTTAGACGAGCAGTACTTC.

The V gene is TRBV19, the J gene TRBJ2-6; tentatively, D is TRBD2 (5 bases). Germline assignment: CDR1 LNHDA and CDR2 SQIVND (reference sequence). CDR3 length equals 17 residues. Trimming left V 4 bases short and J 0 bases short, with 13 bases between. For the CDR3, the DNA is TGTGCCAGTAGTAAGGCCGGGGATATCTCTGGGGCCAACGTCCTGACTTTC. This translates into CASSKAGDISGANVLTF.

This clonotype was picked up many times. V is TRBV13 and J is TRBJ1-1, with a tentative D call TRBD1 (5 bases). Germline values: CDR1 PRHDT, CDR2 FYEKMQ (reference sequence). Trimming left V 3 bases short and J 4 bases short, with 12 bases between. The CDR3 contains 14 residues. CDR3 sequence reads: CASSFGGMGTEAFF. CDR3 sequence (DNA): TGTGCCAGCAGCTTCGGGGGGATGGGCACTGAAGCTTTCTTT. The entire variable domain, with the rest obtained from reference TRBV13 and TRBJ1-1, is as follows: AAGVIQSPRHLIKEKRETATLKCYPIPRHDTVYWYQQGPGQDPQFLISFYEKMQSDKGSIPDRFSAQQFSDYHSELNMSSLELGDSALYFCASSFGGMGTEAFFGQGTRLTVV.

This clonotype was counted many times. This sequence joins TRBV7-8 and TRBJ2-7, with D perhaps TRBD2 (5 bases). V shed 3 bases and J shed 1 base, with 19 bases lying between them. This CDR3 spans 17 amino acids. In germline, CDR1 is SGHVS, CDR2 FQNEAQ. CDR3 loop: CASSFELLSTTSYEQYF. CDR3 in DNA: TGTGCCAGCAGCTTTGAACTCCTTTCGACTACTTCCTACGAGCAGTACTTC. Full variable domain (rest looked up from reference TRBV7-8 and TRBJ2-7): GAGVSQSPRYKVAKRGQDVALRCDPISGHVSLFWYQQALGQGPEFLTYFQNEAQLDKSGLPSDRFFAERPEGSVSTLKIQRTQQEDSAVYLCASSFELLSTTSYEQYFGPGTRLTVT.

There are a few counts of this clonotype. CDR3: CSARGREGTDTQYF. CDR3 DNA sequence: TGCAGTGCTAGAGGGCGGGAGGGGACAGATACGCAGTATTTT. V is TRBV20-1 and J is TRBJ2-3, with 9 bases matching TRBD2. Germline CDR1 is DFQATT and CDR2 is SNEGSKA (reference sequence). J lost 3 bases, V lost 1 base, and 2 bases had no gene match. The CDR3 totals 14 residues.

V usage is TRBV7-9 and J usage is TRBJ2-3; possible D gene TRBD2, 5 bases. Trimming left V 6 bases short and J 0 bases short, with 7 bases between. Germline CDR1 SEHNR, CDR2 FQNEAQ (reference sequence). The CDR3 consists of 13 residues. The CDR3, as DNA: TGTGCCAGCAGGGAGGAAAGCACAGATACGCAGTATTTT. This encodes CASREESTDTQYF.

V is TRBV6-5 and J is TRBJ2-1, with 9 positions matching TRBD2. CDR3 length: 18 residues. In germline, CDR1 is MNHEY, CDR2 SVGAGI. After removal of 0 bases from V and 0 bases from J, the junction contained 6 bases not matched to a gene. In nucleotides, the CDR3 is TGTGCCAGCAGTTACTCGGGATTAGCGGGGGACTCCTACAATGAGCAGTTCTTC. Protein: CASSYSGLAGDSYNEQFF.

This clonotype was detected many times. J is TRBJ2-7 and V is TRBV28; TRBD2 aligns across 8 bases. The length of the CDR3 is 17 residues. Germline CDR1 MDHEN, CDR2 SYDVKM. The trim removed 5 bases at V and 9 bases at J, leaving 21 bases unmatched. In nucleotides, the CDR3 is TGTGCCAGCAGTCCTCCCATCGGGGGGGCGGGAGGATCCGGGCAGTACTTC. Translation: CASSPPIGGAGGSGQYF.

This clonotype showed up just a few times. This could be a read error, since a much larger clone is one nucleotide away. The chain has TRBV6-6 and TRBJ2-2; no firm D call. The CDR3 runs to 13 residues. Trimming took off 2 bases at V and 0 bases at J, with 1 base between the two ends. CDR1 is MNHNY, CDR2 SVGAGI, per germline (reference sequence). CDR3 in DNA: TGTGCCAGCAGTTACGCGAACACCGGGGAGCTGTTTTTT. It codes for CASSYANTGELFF.

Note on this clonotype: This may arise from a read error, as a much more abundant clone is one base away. The CDR3 spells CASSGGVLSYEQYF. The DNA of the CDR3 is TGTGCCAGTAGTGGGGGGGTCCTCTCCTACGAGCAGTACTTC. V gene TRBV19 combines with J gene TRBJ2-7, with 7 bases aligning to TRBD2. In germline, CDR1 is LNHDA, CDR2 SQIVND (reference sequence). This CDR3 spans 14 amino acids. Trimming took 5 bases from V and 0 from J; bases not matched to a gene: 4. The full variable domain, completed using reference TRBV19 and TRBJ2-7, is DGGITQSPKYLFRKEGQNVTLSCEQNLNHDAMYWYRQDPGQGLRLIYYSQIVNDFQKGDIAEGYSVSREKKESFPLTVTSAQKNPTAFYLCASSGGVLSYEQYFGPGTRLTVT.

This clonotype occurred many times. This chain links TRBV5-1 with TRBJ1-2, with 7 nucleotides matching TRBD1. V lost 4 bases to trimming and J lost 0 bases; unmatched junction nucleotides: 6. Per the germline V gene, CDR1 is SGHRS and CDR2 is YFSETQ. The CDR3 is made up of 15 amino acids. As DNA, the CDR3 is TGCGCCAGCAGCCAGGGACAGATCGCTAACTATGGCTACACCTTC. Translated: CASSQGQIANYGYTF.

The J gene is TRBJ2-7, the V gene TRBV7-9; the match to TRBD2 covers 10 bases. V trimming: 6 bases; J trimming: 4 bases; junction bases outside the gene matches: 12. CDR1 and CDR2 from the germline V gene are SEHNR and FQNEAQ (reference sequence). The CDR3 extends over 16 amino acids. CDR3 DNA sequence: TGTGCCAGCAGTCTTACCCTAGCGGGAGAATGGTACGAGCAGTACTTC. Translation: CASSLTLAGEWYEQYF. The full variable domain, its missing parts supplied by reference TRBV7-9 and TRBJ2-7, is DTGVSQNPRHKITKRGQNVTFRCDPISEHNRLYWYRQTLGQGPEFLTYFQNEAQLEKSRLLSDRFSAERPKGSFSTLEIQRTEQGDSAMYLCASSLTLAGEWYEQYFGPGTRLTVT.

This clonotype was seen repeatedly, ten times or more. The CDR3 protein is CASSYGGNGNTIYF. For the CDR3, the DNA is TGTGCCAGCAGTTACGGTGGCAATGGAAACACCATATATTTT. This chain connects TRBV6-5 to TRBJ1-3; D gene ambiguous. V lost 2 bases, J lost 3 bases, and 8 bases lay in between. Germline lookup yields CDR1 MNHEY and CDR2 SVGAGI. The CDR3 is 14 amino acids.

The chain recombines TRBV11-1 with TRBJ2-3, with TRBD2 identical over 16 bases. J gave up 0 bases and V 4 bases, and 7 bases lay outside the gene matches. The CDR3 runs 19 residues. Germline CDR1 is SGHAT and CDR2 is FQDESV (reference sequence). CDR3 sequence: CASSWGLAGGPTSTDTQYF. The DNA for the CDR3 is TGTGCCAGCAGCTGGGGACTAGCGGGAGGGCCAACTAGCACAGATACGCAGTATTTT.

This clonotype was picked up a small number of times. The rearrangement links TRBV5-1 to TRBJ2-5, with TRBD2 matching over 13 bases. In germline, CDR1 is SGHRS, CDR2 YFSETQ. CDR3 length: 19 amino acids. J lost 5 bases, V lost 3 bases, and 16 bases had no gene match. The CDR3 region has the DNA TGCGCCAGCAGCTCCCCAGTAGGACTAGCGGGAGACCTCACGGAGACCCAGTACTTC. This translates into CASSSPVGLAGDLTETQYF.

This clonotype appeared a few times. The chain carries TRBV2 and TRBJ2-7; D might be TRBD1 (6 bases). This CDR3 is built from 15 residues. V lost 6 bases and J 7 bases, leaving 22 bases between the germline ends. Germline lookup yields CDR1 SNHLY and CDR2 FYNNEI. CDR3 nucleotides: TGTGCCAGCAGCCAAGGGGGTAACCTAAGGGGGGAGCAGTACTTC. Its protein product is CASSQGGNLRGEQYF.

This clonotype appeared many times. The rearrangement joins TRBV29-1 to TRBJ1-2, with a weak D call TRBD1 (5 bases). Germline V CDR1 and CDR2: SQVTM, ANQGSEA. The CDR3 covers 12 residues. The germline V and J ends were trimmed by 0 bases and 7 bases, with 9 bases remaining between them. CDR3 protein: CSVEEGRAGYTF. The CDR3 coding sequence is TGCAGCGTTGAAGAAGGCAGGGCTGGCTACACCTTC.

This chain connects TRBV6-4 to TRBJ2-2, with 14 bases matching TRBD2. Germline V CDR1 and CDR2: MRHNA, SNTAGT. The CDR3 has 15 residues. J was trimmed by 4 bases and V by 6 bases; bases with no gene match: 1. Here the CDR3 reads CASSGLAGGTGELFF. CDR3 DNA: TGTGCCAGCAGCGGACTAGCGGGAGGCACCGGGGAGCTGTTTTTT.

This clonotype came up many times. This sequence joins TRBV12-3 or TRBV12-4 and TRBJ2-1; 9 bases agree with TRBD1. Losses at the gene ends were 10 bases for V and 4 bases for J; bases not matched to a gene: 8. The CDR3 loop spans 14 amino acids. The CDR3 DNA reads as TGTGCCACCTTGGGACAGGGAAGGTACAATGAGCAGTTCTTC. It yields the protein CATLGQGRYNEQFF.

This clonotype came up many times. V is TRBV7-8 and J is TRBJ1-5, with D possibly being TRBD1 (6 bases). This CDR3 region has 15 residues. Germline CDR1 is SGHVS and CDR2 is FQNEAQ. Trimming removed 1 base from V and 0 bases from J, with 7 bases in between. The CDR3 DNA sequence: TGTGCCAGCAGCTTAGAGGGGGTTAGCAATCAGCCCCAGCATTTT. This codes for CASSLEGVSNQPQHF.

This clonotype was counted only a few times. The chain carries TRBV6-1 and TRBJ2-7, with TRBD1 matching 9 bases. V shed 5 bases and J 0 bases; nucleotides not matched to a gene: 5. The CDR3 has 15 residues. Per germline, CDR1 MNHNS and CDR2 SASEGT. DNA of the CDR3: TGTGCCAGCAGTCAGCGGGACAGGGACTCCTACGAGCAGTACTTC. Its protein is CASSQRDRDSYEQYF.

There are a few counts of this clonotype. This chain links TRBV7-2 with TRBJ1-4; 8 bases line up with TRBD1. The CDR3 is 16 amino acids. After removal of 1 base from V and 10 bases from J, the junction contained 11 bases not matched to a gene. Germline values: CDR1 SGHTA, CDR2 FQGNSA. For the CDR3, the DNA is TGTGCCAGCAGCTTAGGGGGGACAGGAGCCCAGCTAAAACTGTTTTTT. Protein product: CASSLGGTGAQLKLFF.

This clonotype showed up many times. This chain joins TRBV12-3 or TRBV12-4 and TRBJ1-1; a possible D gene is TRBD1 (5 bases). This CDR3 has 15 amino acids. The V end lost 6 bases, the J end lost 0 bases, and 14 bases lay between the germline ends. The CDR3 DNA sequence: TGTGCCAGCAGGCTGCCGGGACGCCTGAACACTGAAGCTTTCTTT. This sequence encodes CASRLPGRLNTEAFF.

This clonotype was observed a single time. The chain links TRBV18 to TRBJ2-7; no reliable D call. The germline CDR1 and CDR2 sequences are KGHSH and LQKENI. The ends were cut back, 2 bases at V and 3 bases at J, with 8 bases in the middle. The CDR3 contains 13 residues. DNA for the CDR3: TGTGCCAGCTCACCATTGTGGGGCTACGAGCAGTACTTC. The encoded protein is CASSPLWGYEQYF.

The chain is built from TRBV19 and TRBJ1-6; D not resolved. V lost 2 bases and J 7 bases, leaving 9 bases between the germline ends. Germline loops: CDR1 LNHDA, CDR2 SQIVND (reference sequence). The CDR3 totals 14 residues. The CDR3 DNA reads TGTGCCAGTAGTATATCGTCAGCAAATTCACCCCTCCACTTT. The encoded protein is CASSISSANSPLHF.

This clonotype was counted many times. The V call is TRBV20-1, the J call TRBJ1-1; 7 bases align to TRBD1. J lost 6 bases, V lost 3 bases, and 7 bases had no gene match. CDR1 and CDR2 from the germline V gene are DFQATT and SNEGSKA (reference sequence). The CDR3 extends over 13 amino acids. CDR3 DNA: TGCAGTGCTAGGGACACAGGGGTGGCTGAAGCTTTCTTT. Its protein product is CSARDTGVAEAFF.